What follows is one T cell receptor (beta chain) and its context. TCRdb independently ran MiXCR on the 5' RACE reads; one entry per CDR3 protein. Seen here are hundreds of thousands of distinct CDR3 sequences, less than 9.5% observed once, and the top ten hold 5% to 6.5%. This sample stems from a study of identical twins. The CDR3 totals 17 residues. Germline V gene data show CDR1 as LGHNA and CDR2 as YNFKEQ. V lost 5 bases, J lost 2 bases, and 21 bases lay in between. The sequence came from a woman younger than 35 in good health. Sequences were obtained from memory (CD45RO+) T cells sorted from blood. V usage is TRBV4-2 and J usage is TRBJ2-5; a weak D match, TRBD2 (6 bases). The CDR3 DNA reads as TGTGCCAGCAGCAAGGACGATAGCGGAACGAGACAAGAGACCCAGTACTTC. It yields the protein CASSKDDSGTRQETQYF.